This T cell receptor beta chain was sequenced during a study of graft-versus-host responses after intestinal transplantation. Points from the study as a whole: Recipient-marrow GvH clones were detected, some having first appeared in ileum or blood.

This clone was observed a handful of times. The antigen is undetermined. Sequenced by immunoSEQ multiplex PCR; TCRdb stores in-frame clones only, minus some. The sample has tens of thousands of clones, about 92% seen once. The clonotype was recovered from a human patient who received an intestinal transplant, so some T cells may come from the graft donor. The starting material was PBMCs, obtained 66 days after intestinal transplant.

CDR3 protein: CASSHDSYEQYF. The CDR3 bases are TGTGCCAGCAGTCACGACTCTTACGAGCAGTACTTC. The genes are TRBV27 and TRBJ2-7; unclear D gene. V lost 5 bases to trimming and J lost 4 bases, with 9 bases between them. This CDR3 is 12 amino acids long. CDR1 MNHEY and CDR2 SMNVEV come from the germline V gene (reference sequence).